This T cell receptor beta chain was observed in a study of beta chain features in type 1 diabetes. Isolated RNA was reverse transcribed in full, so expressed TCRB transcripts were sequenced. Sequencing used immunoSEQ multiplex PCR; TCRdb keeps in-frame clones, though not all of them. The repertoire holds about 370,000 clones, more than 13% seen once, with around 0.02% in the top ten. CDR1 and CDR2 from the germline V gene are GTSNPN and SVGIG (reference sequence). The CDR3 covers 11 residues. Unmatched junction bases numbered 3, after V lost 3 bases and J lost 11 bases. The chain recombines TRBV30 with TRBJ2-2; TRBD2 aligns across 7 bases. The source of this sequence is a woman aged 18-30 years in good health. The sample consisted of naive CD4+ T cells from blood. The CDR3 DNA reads TGTGCCTGGAGCGTAGCGGGTGAGCTGTTTTTT. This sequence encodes CAWSVAGELFF.